This TCR beta chain was identified in a study of cytomegalovirus exposure and HLA in healthy donors. Study-wide points: The study flagged some 170 TCR beta chains as cytomegalovirus-associated.

Regarding this clone: Its antigen is not known.

Assay: immunoSEQ multiplex PCR; the TCRdb copy retains only in-frame clones and omits some. The table lists about 240,000 clones, about 87% of them singletons. This CDR3 contains 12 residues. The V and J ends lost 5 bases and 7 bases, in that order; junction bases with no gene match: 3. Germline V gives CDR1 SEHNR, CDR2 FQNEAQ (reference sequence). Sequencing was done on a sample of PBMCs. The sequence derives from a man in his late teens or twenties in good health and CMV-seronegative. This rearrangement joins TRBV7-9 to TRBJ1-2; TRBD1 aligns across 8 bases. CDR3 sequence (DNA): TGTGCCAGCAGCGCCGACAGGGGTGGCTACACCTTC. Translated, it gives CASSADRGGYTF.